This TCR beta chain was captured in a study of immune heterogeneity within non-small cell lung tumors. TCR beta CDR3 amplification used multiplex PCR with 32 V and 13 J primers. TCRdb reanalysed the multiplex PCR reads using MiXCR and keeps one entry per CDR3 protein. The repertoire holds 21,000 or so distinct CDR3 sequences, less than 35% seen once, with less than 4.5% in the top ten. As for this clonotype: A much bigger clone sits one base away, suggesting this may be a read error.

Template was bulk tumor genomic DNA, about 620 ng per sample. Each primary tumor yielded several biopsies, collected far apart from one another at surgery. Those enrolled were patients newly diagnosed with untreated non-small cell lung cancer and undergoing curative surgery. Study donors were patients with a new diagnosis of non-small cell lung cancer who underwent surgery with curative intent. The germline V gene encodes CDR1 LGHDT and CDR2 YNNKEL (reference sequence). The CDR3 loop spans 16 amino acids. V was cut by 6 bases and J by 4 bases, with 19 bases left in between. Input material: lung tumor tissue. This clonotype was obtained from a man between 40 and 49 years old with non-small cell lung cancer. The V call is TRBV3-1, the J call TRBJ2-1; D could derive from TRBD1 or TRBD2 (5 bases each). CDR3 residues: CASRRGPRGSYNEQFF. The CDR3 DNA sequence: TGTGCCAGCAGACGGGGTCCGAGGGGCTCTTACAATGAGCAGTTCTTC.